This passage covers 5 T cell receptor beta chains from one sample sequenced in a study of blood T cell repertoires in COVID-19. Profiling relied on immunoSEQ multiplex PCR, and the TCRdb table lists in-frame clones only, not all of them. The sample lists 15,000 to 20,000 clones, approximately 85% occurring once. Source material: peripheral blood. The receptors were sampled from a middle-aged man with active or convalescent COVID-19.

This chain links TRBV18 with TRBJ2-7; 9 nucleotides agree with TRBD1. CDR1 and CDR2 (germline): KGHSH, LQKENI. With 4 bases clipped from V and 5 bases from J, the junction kept 9 bases outside the gene matches. CDR3 length: 15 residues. In DNA, the CDR3 is TGTGCCAGCTCACTTATACAGGGGGCGTCGAACGAGCAGTACTTC. Amino acid sequence: CASSLIQGASNEQYF.

A few counts support this clone. V gene TRBV24-1 combines with J gene TRBJ2-3; D remains ambiguous. Per germline, CDR1 KGHDR and CDR2 SFDVKD. V was clipped by 3 bases and J by 2 bases, with 8 bases between them. The CDR3 runs 14 residues. The CDR3 reads CATSDADFTDTQYF. CDR3 bases: TGTGCCACCAGTGATGCAGATTTCACAGATACGCAGTATTTT.

The V call is TRBV19, the J call TRBJ2-1; 8 bases match TRBD1. V was pared by 5 bases and J by 7 bases, with 13 bases of the junction left unmatched. Germline V gene lookup returns CDR1 LNHDA and CDR2 SQIVND (reference sequence). CDR3 size: 16 residues. The CDR3 DNA sequence: TGTGCCAGTAGTGGAGGGGACAGGATAATTAGGAATGAGCAGTTCTTC. Its protein is CASSGGDRIIRNEQFF. Combining the CDR3 with reference TRBV19 and TRBJ2-1 gives the whole variable domain DGGITQSPKYLFRKEGQNVTLSCEQNLNHDAMYWYRQDPGQGLRLIYYSQIVNDFQKGDIAEGYSVSREKKESFPLTVTSAQKNPTAFYLCASSGGDRIIRNEQFFGPGTRLTVL.

This chain's CDR3 is CASSLDRRGRETEAFF. DNA for the CDR3: TGTGCCAGCAGCTTGGACCGCAGGGGGAGAGAAACTGAAGCTTTCTTT. This chain links TRBV7-2 with TRBJ1-1, with 7 bases aligning to TRBD1. From germline, CDR1 is SGHTA and CDR2 FQGNSA. The CDR3 sequence is 16 residues long. The junction had 12 bases not matched to a gene; V was cut back by 3 bases and J by 5 bases.

The V call is TRBV11-3, the J call TRBJ2-1, with 9 bases that match TRBD2. CDR1 and CDR2 from the germline V gene are SGHNT and YENEEA. CDR3 length equals 17 residues. V was pared by 1 base and J by 6 bases, with 10 bases of the junction left unmatched. CDR3 in amino acids: CASSLGGLADPLNEQFF. CDR3 coding DNA: TGTGCCAGCAGCTTAGGGGGACTAGCAGACCCCCTCAATGAGCAGTTCTTC.